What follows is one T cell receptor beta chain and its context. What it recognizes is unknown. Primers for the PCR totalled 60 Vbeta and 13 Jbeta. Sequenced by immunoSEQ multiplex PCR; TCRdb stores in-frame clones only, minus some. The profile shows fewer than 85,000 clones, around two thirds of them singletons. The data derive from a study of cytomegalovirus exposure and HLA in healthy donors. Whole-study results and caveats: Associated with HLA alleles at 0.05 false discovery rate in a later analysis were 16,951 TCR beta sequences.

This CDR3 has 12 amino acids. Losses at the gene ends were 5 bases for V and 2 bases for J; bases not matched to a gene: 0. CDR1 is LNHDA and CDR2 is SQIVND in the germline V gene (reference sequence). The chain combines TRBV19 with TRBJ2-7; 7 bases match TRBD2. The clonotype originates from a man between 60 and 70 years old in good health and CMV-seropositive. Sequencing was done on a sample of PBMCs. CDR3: CASSGGAYEQYF. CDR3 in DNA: TGTGCCAGTAGTGGGGGGGCCTACGAGCAGTACTTC.